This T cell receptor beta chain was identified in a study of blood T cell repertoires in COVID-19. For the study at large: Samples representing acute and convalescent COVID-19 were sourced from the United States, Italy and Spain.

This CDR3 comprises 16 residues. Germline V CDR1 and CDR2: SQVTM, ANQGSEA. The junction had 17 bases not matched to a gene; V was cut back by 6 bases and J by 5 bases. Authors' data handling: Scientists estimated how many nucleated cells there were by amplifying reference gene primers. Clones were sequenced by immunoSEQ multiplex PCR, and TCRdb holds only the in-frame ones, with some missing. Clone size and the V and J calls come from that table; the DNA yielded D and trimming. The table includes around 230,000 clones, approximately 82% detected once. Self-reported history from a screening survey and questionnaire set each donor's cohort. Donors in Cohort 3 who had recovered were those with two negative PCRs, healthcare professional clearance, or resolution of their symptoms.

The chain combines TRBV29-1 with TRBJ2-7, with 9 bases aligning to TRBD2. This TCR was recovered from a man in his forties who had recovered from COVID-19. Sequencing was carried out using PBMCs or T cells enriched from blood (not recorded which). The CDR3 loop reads CSVLRRLREGLDEQYF. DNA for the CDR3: TGCAGCGTCCTGCGGAGGCTGCGGGAGGGCCTGGACGAGCAGTACTTC.